What follows describes a single T cell receptor beta chain. No antigen is known for it. The identical CDR3 is also encoded by other nucleotide sequences in the sample. The method was immunoSEQ multiplex PCR; TCRdb's version includes in-frame clones alone and lacks a portion of them. Of 96,000 or so clones listed, more than 85% are singletons. Germline values: CDR1 LNHDA, CDR2 SQIVND (reference sequence). The V gene lost 2 bases and the J gene lost 1 base, with 14 bases spanning the gap. There are 16 residues in the CDR3. This entry belongs to a study of graft-versus-host responses after intestinal transplantation. About the research overall: Induction using anti-thymocyte globulin, followed by tacrolimus and steroids for 2 to 4 years, was given to all recipients.

Findings and limits, study-wide: GvH clones were identified in recipient marrow, with some first appearing in ileum or blood.

The sample in question was unstimulated CD4+ T cells sorted from spleen or lymph node cells, obtained before intestinal transplant. This clonotype was sampled from a human donor who received an intestinal transplant. The chain employs TRBV19 and TRBJ1-1; D is perhaps TRBD1 (5 bases). The CDR3 protein is CASSILQGYQNTEAFF. The DNA of the CDR3 is TGTGCCAGTAGTATACTCCAGGGATATCAGAACACTGAAGCTTTCTTT.